The clone carrying this T cell receptor beta chain was observed many times. Semi-nested PCR with Nested Universal Primer A followed constant-region reverse priming of full-length variable regions. TCRdb fed the 5' RACE reads into MiXCR, producing one record per CDR3 protein. The table shows roughly 56,000 distinct CDR3 sequences, with 25% to 35% occurring only once. Naive CD4+ T cells were purified with Tregs depleted by CD25. Germline loops: CDR1 MNHEY, CDR2 SVGAGI. The CDR3 is 13 amino acids. Trimming left V 5 bases short and J 6 bases short, with 14 bases between. The rearrangement uses TRBV6-5 and TRBJ2-7, with D possibly being TRBD2 (5 bases). Source material: tumor-infiltrating naive CD4+ T cells sorted from the breast tumor. Indicated subset: naive CD4+ T cells, CD4+CD45RA+CD25-. This receptor was taken from a female donor with breast cancer. Here the CDR3 DNA reads TGTGCCAGCAGTCCACCTGGGAGAGGCGAGCAGTACTTC. This sequence encodes CASSPPGRGEQYF.